The present TCR beta chain was sequenced within a study of cytomegalovirus exposure and HLA in healthy donors. About the research overall: Among the 300 to 450 genotyped donors, approximately 80% were placed in the Caucasian-associated ancestry cluster.

V trimming: 5 bases; J trimming: 2 bases; junction bases outside the gene matches: 3. CDR1 and CDR2 (germline): SGHVS, FQNEAQ. The CDR3 contains 14 residues. At collection, donors were nominally healthy, but unrecorded immune exposures were probable. PCR primers comprised 60 Vbeta and 13 Jbeta primers. TCRdb's copy holds only in-frame clones and misses some; the assay was immunoSEQ multiplex PCR. The table has about 180,000 clones, over 65% seen once; the top ten hold about 1.5%. Study findings and constraints: The study recorded about 150 TCR beta chains that were cytomegalovirus-associated.

About this clone itself: Its specificity is unknown.

The receptor was derived from a woman aged 25 to 39 in good health and CMV-seropositive. The sequencing input was PBMCs. This chain connects TRBV7-8 to TRBJ1-2; 9 nucleotides line up with TRBD1. CDR3 nucleotides: TGTGCCAGCAGCCCGGACAGGGGCAACTATGGCTACACCTTC. It specifies CASSPDRGNYGYTF.